By share, the clone carrying this TCR beta chain ranks as medium-sized. Its antigen remains unidentified. This sample was taken from a study of spatial heterogeneity in lung cancer. Overall study: The library had UMIs, and each TCR and UMI pair averaged more than ten raw reads.

Findings of the study overall: The study found that ubiquitous and regional expanded TCR counts tracked ubiquitous and regional nonsynonymous mutations, respectively. Counts that tracked tumor mutation counts were those of expanded intratumoral alpha and beta TCRs.

TCRdb re-called the 5' RACE reads with MiXCR, one entry per CDR3 protein. The sample shows about 2,600 distinct CDR3 sequences, 6.5% to 9% of them seen only once. Time point: sample taken at primary tumor resection. This clonotype originated in a female donor with early-stage non-small cell lung cancer. The sample was lung tumor tissue, taken at surgery.

This CDR3 reads CSVGQGRNEQFF. CDR3 DNA sequence: TGCAGCGTTGGACAGGGTAGGAATGAGCAGTTCTTC. The chain employs TRBV29-1 and TRBJ2-1, with 7 nucleotides matching TRBD1. Germline assignment: CDR1 SQVTM and CDR2 ANQGSEA. J was trimmed by 7 bases and V by 4 bases; bases with no gene match: 4. CDR3 size: 12 residues.